What follows are 31 T cell receptor beta chains derived from one specimen sequenced in a study of blood T cell repertoires in COVID-19. TCRdb keeps only in-frame clones here, not all; method: immunoSEQ multiplex PCR. The table records some 300,000 clones, 75% to 90% of them present only once. The sample taken for sequencing was peripheral blood. These receptors were collected from a woman aged 70-85 years with COVID-19, enrolled during active disease.

The chain recombines TRBV5-8 with TRBJ2-3, with D possibly matching TRBD1 (6 bases). The germline gives CDR1 SGHTS, CDR2 YDEGEE. Deletions cut 3 bases from V and 0 bases from J, with 11 bases between. The CDR3 length is 15 residues. For the CDR3, the DNA is TGTGCCAGCAGCTCCGGGACACCTAGCACAGATACGCAGTATTTT. It codes for CASSSGTPSTDTQYF.

This clone occurred a few times. The DNA for the CDR3 is TGTGCCAGTAGTATTGGAGGGTCAGGGTCACCCCTCCACTTT. This encodes CASSIGGSGSPLHF. V usage is TRBV19 and J usage is TRBJ1-6, with TRBD1 as a possible D gene (5 bases). CDR1 LNHDA and CDR2 SQIVND come from the germline V gene (reference sequence). V was trimmed by 3 bases and J by 10 bases, leaving 13 bases between them. The CDR3 has 14 residues.

The sample holds one count of this clone. The CDR3 loop is CASSFNRGASNQPQHF. CDR3 nucleotides: TGTGCCAGCAGTTTCAACAGGGGGGCTAGCAATCAGCCCCAGCATTTT. This rearrangement joins TRBV28 to TRBJ1-5; 8 nucleotides align to TRBD1. Germline V gene data show CDR1 as MDHEN and CDR2 as SYDVKM. This CDR3 is 16 amino acids long. Losses at the gene ends were 3 bases for V and 0 bases for J; bases not matched to a gene: 4.

In nucleotides, the CDR3 is TGTGCCAGCAGTTACCGAGACACCGGGGAGCTGTTTTTT. The encoded protein is CASSYRDTGELFF. V usage is TRBV27 and J usage is TRBJ2-2; D remains ambiguous. Germline-derived CDR1 and CDR2 are MNHEY and SMNVEV (reference sequence). The CDR3 is made up of 13 amino acids. Trimming left V 4 bases short and J 3 bases short, with 6 bases between.

V usage is TRBV6-5 and J usage is TRBJ2-2, with 7 bases fitting TRBD1. V shed 6 bases and J 5 bases; nucleotides not matched to a gene: 6. The CDR3 length is 14 residues. Germline-derived CDR1 and CDR2 are MNHEY and SVGAGI. CDR3 protein: CASSWDRPTGELFF. The CDR3 DNA reads TGTGCCAGCAGCTGGGACAGACCTACCGGGGAGCTGTTTTTT.

The V and J genes are TRBV7-9 and TRBJ2-2, with D maybe TRBD2 (7 bases). Germline CDR1 and CDR2: SEHNR and FQNEAQ (reference sequence). CDR3 size: 17 residues. Trimming cost V 5 bases and J 3 bases, with 19 bases left between them. This CDR3 reads CASSPRGAGTYTGELFF. The CDR3 DNA is TGTGCCAGCAGCCCCCGTGGAGCGGGGACATACACCGGGGAGCTGTTTTTT.

CDR3 sequence (DNA): TGTGCCAGCAGCTTGGGACTAGCGGGGGTAGAGCAGTTCTTC. This gives the protein CASSLGLAGVEQFF. This chain uses TRBV11-2 with TRBJ2-1; TRBD2 matches at 14 bases. This CDR3 comprises 14 residues. Looked up from germline, CDR1 is SGHAT and CDR2 is FQNNGV. V shed 3 bases and J 10 bases; nucleotides not matched to a gene: 2.

J is TRBJ1-2 and V is TRBV6-5, with D perhaps TRBD1 (5 bases). V was clipped by 5 bases and J by 7 bases, with 14 bases between them. Per germline, CDR1 MNHEY and CDR2 SVGAGI. CDR3 length: 13 residues. Here the CDR3 reads CASSSRVVLGYTF. The DNA of the CDR3 is TGTGCCAGCAGTAGCAGGGTAGTGCTTGGCTACACCTTC.

The V gene is TRBV30, the J gene TRBJ2-1; TRBD2 matches at 7 bases. Germline trimming cut 1 base from V and 2 bases from J; bases unmatched to any gene: 5. The CDR3 is made up of 15 amino acids. Germline V CDR1 and CDR2: GTSNPN, SVGIG (reference sequence). CDR3 in amino acids: CAWSDRRGAYNEQFF. The CDR3 DNA reads as TGTGCCTGGAGTGATAGACGGGGGGCCTACAATGAGCAGTTCTTC.

The chain has TRBV11-3 and TRBJ1-6; D unclear. The V end was cut by 6 bases, the J end by 7 bases, with 10 bases between. The germline gives CDR1 SGHNT, CDR2 YENEEA. This CDR3 region has 13 residues. Here the CDR3 reads CASSYRGNSPLHF. CDR3 nucleotides: TGTGCCAGCAGTTACCGAGGGAATTCACCCCTCCACTTT.

This clone was seen just once. V usage is TRBV5-1 and J usage is TRBJ2-7; the D gene is possibly TRBD2 (6 bases). This CDR3 has 18 amino acids. Per germline, CDR1 SGHRS and CDR2 YFSETQ. The V and J ends lost 4 bases and 0 bases respectively, with 23 bases between them. CDR3 residues: CASSTTPYRDSSSYEQYF. DNA for the CDR3: TGCGCCAGCAGCACCACCCCATACCGGGACTCAAGCTCCTACGAGCAGTACTTC.

This clone was seen a handful of times. V is TRBV4-3 and J is TRBJ1-1, with D uncertain. Germline lookup yields CDR1 LGHNA and CDR2 YSLEER. V lost 5 bases and J 5 bases, leaving 9 bases between the germline ends. The CDR3 is made up of 12 amino acids. CDR3 in DNA: TGCGCCAGCAGCTTTGGAGATACTGAAGCTTTCTTT. Its translation is CASSFGDTEAFF.

The genes are TRBV12-3 or TRBV12-4 and TRBJ1-4, with D possibly being TRBD1 (6 bases). This CDR3 has 12 amino acids. The V end was cut by 6 bases, the J end by 8 bases, with 10 bases between. CDR3 nucleotides: TGTGCCAGCAGGAACAGGGAGGAAAAACTGTTTTTT. Translating gives CASRNREEKLFF.

Points on this clone: Relative to the germline gene, one junction end is altered; a read error may explain this. V usage is TRBV7-2 and J usage is TRBJ2-7, with 10 bases lining up with TRBD2. The CDR3 is made up of 16 amino acids. Germline V lookup: CDR1 SGHTA, CDR2 FQGNSA. The CDR3, as DNA: TGTGCCAGCAGCTTAAGGGCTAGCGGGGGTTCCTCCGAGCAGTACTTC. This gives the protein CASSLRASGGSSEQYF.

V and J are TRBV29-1 and TRBJ1-5; weak D call: TRBD1 (6 bases). V lost 8 bases to trimming and J lost 4 bases, with 6 bases between them. The CDR3 contains 10 residues. The germline V gene has CDR1 SQVTM and CDR2 ANQGSEA. The CDR3 protein is CSTGNQPQHF. The CDR3 region has the DNA TGCAGCACAGGGAATCAGCCCCAGCATTTT.

The chain is built from TRBV25-1 and TRBJ2-7; 7 bases agree with TRBD1. Germline V gene data show CDR1 as MGHDK and CDR2 as SYGVNS. The V segment lost 5 bases and the J segment 2 bases; nucleotides outside the gene matches: 6. The CDR3 is 14 amino acids. CDR3 sequence: CASSRDRSTYEQYF. As DNA, the CDR3 is TGTGCCAGCAGTCGGGACAGATCCACCTACGAGCAGTACTTC.

The J gene is TRBJ2-7, the V gene TRBV4-1; D gene unclear. Deletions cut 4 bases from V and 4 bases from J, with 17 bases between. CDR3 size: 15 residues. CDR1 and CDR2 (germline): MGHRA, YSYEKL. The CDR3: CASSLRGENSYEQYF. DNA of the CDR3: TGCGCCAGCAGCCTTAGAGGTGAGAACTCGTACGAGCAGTACTTC.

This clone has more than one count but fewer than ten. This chain links TRBV27 with TRBJ1-6; weak D call: TRBD1 (5 bases). Between the trimmed V and J ends, which lost 3 bases and 0 bases, there was a span of 9 bases. Germline V gene data show CDR1 as MNHEY and CDR2 as SMNVEV (reference sequence). The CDR3 runs to 16 residues. CDR3 loop: CASSLTATSYNSPLHF. DNA for the CDR3: TGTGCCAGCAGTTTGACAGCGACCTCCTATAATTCACCCCTCCACTTT.

The gene calls are TRBV30 and TRBJ1-3; D unresolved. Germline CDR1 and CDR2: GTSNPN and SVGIG (reference sequence). This CDR3 spans 13 amino acids. Trimming took off 3 bases at V and 3 bases at J, with 9 bases between the two ends. Here the CDR3 reads CAWSLLFGNTIYF. CDR3 coding DNA: TGTGCCTGGAGCCTACTCTTTGGAAACACCATATATTTT.

The chain recombines TRBV5-1 with TRBJ2-7; 10 bases fit TRBD1. This CDR3 comprises 14 residues. Unmatched junction bases numbered 6, after V lost 4 bases and J lost 5 bases. Per the germline V gene, CDR1 is SGHRS and CDR2 is YFSETQ. The chain's CDR3 is CASSTGQGIDEQYF. As DNA, the CDR3 is TGCGCCAGCAGCACGGGACAGGGGATCGACGAGCAGTACTTC.

The V call is TRBV12-3 or TRBV12-4, the J call TRBJ1-5, with 9 bases aligning to TRBD1. With V trimmed by 8 bases and J by 4 bases, 0 bases remained unmatched. CDR3 size: 12 residues. The CDR3 here is CASGQGNQPQHF. The CDR3 DNA sequence: TGTGCCAGCGGACAGGGGAATCAGCCCCAGCATTTT.

The CDR3 coding sequence is TGTGCCAGCAGCTTAGGTTCAAAGAGGCTCACTAGCGGCGACACCTACGAGCAGTACTTC. This sequence encodes CASSLGSKRLTSGDTYEQYF. The chain has TRBV7-3 and TRBJ2-7, with 8 bases aligning to TRBD2. Trimming at V came to 2 bases and at J to 2 bases, leaving 20 bases not matched to a gene. Germline loops: CDR1 SGHTA, CDR2 FQGTGA. The CDR3 covers 20 residues. Drawing the rest from reference TRBV7-3 and TRBJ2-7, the complete variable domain is GAGVSQTPSNKVTEKGKYVELRCDPISGHTALYWYRQSLGQGPEFLIYFQGTGAADDSGLPNDRFFAVRPEGSVSTLKIQRTERGDSAVYLCASSLGSKRLTSGDTYEQYFGPGTRLTVT.

The V call is TRBV6-7, the J call TRBJ2-7; 10 nucleotides match TRBD1. TRBV6-7 is annotated as an ORF whose role is uncertain. The CDR3 totals 16 residues. Trimming removed 4 bases from V and 1 base from J; junction bases left unmatched: 7. CDR3 protein: CASSWGRTGGSYEQYF. For the CDR3, the DNA is TGTGCCAGCAGTTGGGGGCGGACAGGGGGATCCTACGAGCAGTACTTC.

V and J are TRBV5-1 and TRBJ2-1, with D perhaps TRBD1 (6 bases). Germline V gene data show CDR1 as SGHRS and CDR2 as YFSETQ. Trimming cost V 0 bases and J 9 bases, with 10 bases left between them. CDR3 length: 13 amino acids. The CDR3 sequence: CASSLVQGSEQFF. CDR3 in DNA: TGCGCCAGCAGCTTGGTACAGGGAAGTGAGCAGTTCTTC.

The rearrangement links TRBV30 to TRBJ1-4; possible D gene TRBD1, 5 bases. CDR1 and CDR2 (germline): GTSNPN, SVGIG (reference sequence). Trimming shortened V by 3 bases and J by 5 bases, and 7 bases separated the two germline ends. The CDR3 consists of 12 residues. The CDR3 coding sequence is TGTGCCTGGAGGCGGGGGAATGAAAAACTGTTTTTT. This codes for CAWRRGNEKLFF.

The chain uses TRBV6-5 and TRBJ2-5, with 8 positions matching TRBD1. V shed 5 bases and J 1 base; nucleotides not matched to a gene: 6. The CDR3 length is 15 residues. Germline CDR1 is MNHEY and CDR2 is SVGAGI. CDR3 nucleotide sequence: TGTGCCAGCAGTCACCTGACAGGGGCCCAAGAGACCCAGTACTTC. This sequence encodes CASSHLTGAQETQYF.

The V gene is TRBV6-5, the J gene TRBJ2-1, with D perhaps matching TRBD1 (6 bases). Trimming removed 11 bases from V and 7 bases from J, with 18 bases in between. This CDR3 region has 13 residues. Germline assignment: CDR1 MNHEY and CDR2 SVGAGI. The CDR3 region is CASHQGSGNEQFF. The CDR3 DNA follows: TGTGCCTCCCATCAGGGGTCTGGGAATGAGCAGTTCTTC.

V and J are TRBV24-1 and TRBJ1-6; D is undetermined. Trimming removed 1 base at V and 0 bases at J, with 6 bases between. This CDR3 has 16 residues. Looked up from germline, CDR1 is KGHDR and CDR2 is SFDVKD. CDR3 coding DNA: TGTGCCACCAGTGATTTCCCGAGCTCCTATAATTCACCCCTCCACTTT. Residues: CATSDFPSSYNSPLHF.

This clone has only a few counts. This chain uses TRBV2 with TRBJ2-1, with D perhaps matching TRBD1 (6 bases). The CDR3 spans 15 residues. The germline V and J ends were trimmed by 3 bases and 4 bases, with 13 bases remaining between them. Germline lookup yields CDR1 SNHLY and CDR2 FYNNEI. The CDR3 reads CASSDGNRGYNEQFF. The CDR3 DNA reads TGTGCCAGCAGTGATGGGAATAGGGGGTACAATGAGCAGTTCTTC.

The J gene is TRBJ2-3, the V gene TRBV19; 9 bases line up with TRBD2. The CDR3 contains 16 residues. Germline lookup yields CDR1 LNHDA and CDR2 SQIVND (reference sequence). Trimming cost V 3 bases and J 2 bases; bases outside gene matches: 6. In DNA form, the CDR3 reads TGTGCCAGTAGTATTAGAAGCGGGGGGCCCACAGATACGCAGTATTTT. Translation gives CASSIRSGGPTDTQYF. The full variable domain, rest sourced from reference TRBV19 and TRBJ2-3, is DGGITQSPKYLFRKEGQNVTLSCEQNLNHDAMYWYRQDPGQGLRLIYYSQIVNDFQKGDIAEGYSVSREKKESFPLTVTSAQKNPTAFYLCASSIRSGGPTDTQYFGPGTRLTVL.

The genes are TRBV9 and TRBJ2-2; D is possibly TRBD1 (6 bases). CDR1 and CDR2 (germline): SGDLS, YYNGEE. This CDR3 comprises 13 residues. V dropped 5 bases and J dropped 3 bases, with 8 bases sitting between them. As DNA, the CDR3 is TGTGCCAGCAGGGACAGTTACACCGGGGAGCTGTTTTTT. Translating gives CASRDSYTGELFF.